Listed below are T cell receptor beta chains from one sample, sequenced in a study of blood T cell repertoires in COVID-19. Assay used: immunoSEQ multiplex PCR; TCRdb lists only in-frame clones, some missing. Of approximately 400,000 clones listed, more than 85% were seen once; the top ten hold 0.7% to 0.95%. The sequenced material came from PBMCs or T cells enriched from blood (not recorded which). The source of these receptors is a woman in her thirties or forties who had been exposed to COVID-19. CDR3s include the opening cysteine and the closing phenylalanine or tryptophan. Each record gives: J gene, D gene, clone size, V gene, CDR3 DNA, CDR3 protein. A D gene is named only where the DNA matches it firmly. Clone size is not always given. Where it is, it says once, few, many or a class for expanded clones.

j_gene: TRBJ2-2; d_gene: TRBD2; abundance: -; v_gene: TRBV7-3; CDR3nt: TGTGCCAGCAGCTTAGTACCGGGACTAGCGGGAGGAAACACCGGGGAGCTGTTTTTT; CDR3aa: CASSLVPGLAGGNTGELFF
j_gene: TRBJ1-5; d_gene: TRBD1; abundance: -; v_gene: TRBV7-8; CDR3nt: TGTGCCAGCAGCTCCCAGGGACAGCTTAATCAGCCCCAGCATTTT; CDR3aa: CASSSQGQLNQPQHF
j_gene: TRBJ1-5; d_gene: -; abundance: once; v_gene: TRBV13; CDR3nt: TGTGCCAGCAGCTTAGGGTCAGTTGGTCAGCCCCAGCATTTT; CDR3aa: CASSLGSVGQPQHF
j_gene: TRBJ2-2; d_gene: -; abundance: -; v_gene: TRBV3-1/TRBV3-2; CDR3nt: TGTGCCAGCAGCCAAGTCGGCGGTACGAACACCGGGGAGCTGTTTTTT; CDR3aa: CASSQVGGTNTGELFF
j_gene: TRBJ2-1; d_gene: TRBD2; abundance: -; v_gene: TRBV6-5; CDR3nt: TGTGCCAGCAATAGGGAACTAGCGGGGAATGAGCAGTTCTTC; CDR3aa: CASNRELAGNEQFF
j_gene: TRBJ1-5; d_gene: TRBD1; abundance: -; v_gene: TRBV5-1; CDR3nt: TGCGCCAGCAGCTTGGAGGGACAGGGGGCCGGTCAGCCCCAGCATTTT; CDR3aa: CASSLEGQGAGQPQHF
j_gene: TRBJ1-4; d_gene: -; abundance: -; v_gene: TRBV19; CDR3nt: TGTGCCAGTAGTCCCTTCGGGGCAGGGGCCTCGTGGGTTAATGAAAAACTGTTTTTT; CDR3aa: CASSPFGAGASWVNEKLFF
j_gene: TRBJ1-2; d_gene: TRBD1; abundance: -; v_gene: TRBV5-4; CDR3nt: TGTGCCAGCAGCAAGCCGGGACAGGGGGCGCGGGGCTACACCTTC; CDR3aa: CASSKPGQGARGYTF
j_gene: TRBJ1-2; d_gene: -; abundance: -; v_gene: TRBV9; CDR3nt: TGTGCCAGCAGCGTAGTTTCGGGAGGCTACACCTTC; CDR3aa: CASSVVSGGYTF
j_gene: TRBJ2-3; d_gene: -; abundance: -; v_gene: TRBV24-1; CDR3nt: TGTGCCACCTCTCAGGCCACAGATACGCAGTATTTT; CDR3aa: CATSQATDTQYF
j_gene: TRBJ1-3; d_gene: TRBD1; abundance: -; v_gene: TRBV12-5; CDR3nt: TGTGCTAGTGGTTTGGTTGAGAAGGGCAGGGGGCCTGAGGGTCGCTCTGGAAACACCATATATTTT; CDR3aa: CASGLVEKGRGPEGRSGNTIYF
j_gene: TRBJ2-1; d_gene: -; abundance: -; v_gene: TRBV7-8; CDR3nt: TGTGCCAGCAGACTGACAGGGAGGATGTGGAATGAGCAGTTCTTC; CDR3aa: CASRLTGRMWNEQFF
j_gene: TRBJ2-7; d_gene: -; abundance: -; v_gene: TRBV3-1/TRBV3-2; CDR3nt: TGTGCCAGCGTAAGGGGGTACGAGCAGTACTTC; CDR3aa: CASVRGYEQYF
j_gene: TRBJ2-7; d_gene: -; abundance: -; v_gene: TRBV28; CDR3nt: TGTGCCAGCAGTTCCTACTCCATATCCTACGAGCAGTACTTC; CDR3aa: CASSSYSISYEQYF
j_gene: TRBJ2-1; d_gene: -; abundance: -; v_gene: TRBV6-2/TRBV6-3; CDR3nt: TGTGCCAGCAGTTACTCGTCCCCCCTCAATGAGCAGTTCTTC; CDR3aa: CASSYSSPLNEQFF
j_gene: TRBJ1-2; d_gene: TRBD1; abundance: -; v_gene: TRBV7-9; CDR3nt: TGTGCCAGCAGCTCCCGGGACAGGGGGCGAACGGCTGGCTACACCTTC; CDR3aa: CASSSRDRGRTAGYTF
j_gene: TRBJ2-7; d_gene: -; abundance: once; v_gene: TRBV2; CDR3nt: TGTGCCAAATCACGAGGTTACGAGCAGTACTTC; CDR3aa: CAKSRGYEQYF
j_gene: TRBJ2-5; d_gene: TRBD2; abundance: -; v_gene: TRBV9; CDR3nt: TGTGCCAGCAGCCCGGGCACTAGCGGGCGGAGGGCCCAGTACTTC; CDR3aa: CASSPGTSGRRAQYF
j_gene: TRBJ2-1; d_gene: -; abundance: -; v_gene: TRBV15; CDR3nt: TGTGCCACCAGTTCCCGGTTAAGAGGGCAGTCTGAGCAGTTCTTC; CDR3aa: CATSSRLRGQSEQFF
j_gene: TRBJ2-7; d_gene: TRBD2; abundance: -; v_gene: TRBV9; CDR3nt: TGTGCCAGCAGCGTAGGACTAGCGGAGACCTACGAGCAGTACTTC; CDR3aa: CASSVGLAETYEQYF
j_gene: TRBJ2-3; d_gene: TRBD2; abundance: -; v_gene: TRBV6-2/TRBV6-3; CDR3nt: TGTGCCAGCAGCCTACGACTAGCGGGAGGGCCAAGCACAGATACGCAGTATTTT; CDR3aa: CASSLRLAGGPSTDTQYF
j_gene: TRBJ1-5; d_gene: -; abundance: -; v_gene: TRBV19; CDR3nt: TGTGCCAGTAGTATGGATGCCCTCACCCGGGGCAATCAGCCCCAGCATTTT; CDR3aa: CASSMDALTRGNQPQHF
j_gene: TRBJ2-1; d_gene: TRBD2; abundance: -; v_gene: TRBV6-5; CDR3nt: TGTGCCAGCAGTCGGGCCCTAGCGGGCTACAATGAGCAGTTCTTC; CDR3aa: CASSRALAGYNEQFF
j_gene: TRBJ2-1; d_gene: -; abundance: -; v_gene: TRBV21-1; CDR3nt: TGTGCCAGCAGCAATTCGTACAGGGAAACCTACAATGAGCAGTTCTTC; CDR3aa: CASSNSYRETYNEQFF
j_gene: TRBJ1-5; d_gene: -; abundance: -; v_gene: TRBV7-6; CDR3nt: TGTGCCAGCAGCTTAGTGAGGGAAAGCAATCAGCCCCAGCATTTT; CDR3aa: CASSLVRESNQPQHF
j_gene: TRBJ1-2; d_gene: TRBD1; abundance: -; v_gene: TRBV9; CDR3nt: TGTGCCAGCAGCGACCGGGACAGGGCGTTCTATGGCTACACCTTC; CDR3aa: CASSDRDRAFYGYTF
j_gene: TRBJ1-2; d_gene: -; abundance: -; v_gene: TRBV5-1; CDR3nt: TGCGCCAGCAGCCCGGACGGGGTTGTATATGGCTACACCTTC; CDR3aa: CASSPDGVVYGYTF
j_gene: TRBJ1-1; d_gene: -; abundance: -; v_gene: TRBV12-3/TRBV12-4; CDR3nt: TGTGCCAGCACCCCCGGGGGATCTGAAGCTTTCTTT; CDR3aa: CASTPGGSEAFF
j_gene: TRBJ2-1; d_gene: -; abundance: -; v_gene: TRBV5-8; CDR3nt: TGTGCCAGCAGCTTTACACAGGGCAATGAGCAGTTCTTC; CDR3aa: CASSFTQGNEQFF
j_gene: TRBJ1-3; d_gene: TRBD1; abundance: once; v_gene: TRBV6-5; CDR3nt: TGTGCCAGCAGTACAGGGGTACTATCTGGAAACACCATATATTTT; CDR3aa: CASSTGVLSGNTIYF
j_gene: TRBJ1-3; d_gene: -; abundance: -; v_gene: TRBV18; CDR3nt: TGTGCCAGCTCACCACTGGACAGCAGAACCCCAAGGACCATATATTTT; CDR3aa: CASSPLDSRTPRTIYF
j_gene: TRBJ2-2; d_gene: TRBD1; abundance: few; v_gene: TRBV3-1/TRBV3-2; CDR3nt: TGTGCCAGCAGCCAAGGACAGGGTACCGGGGAGCTGTTTTTT; CDR3aa: CASSQGQGTGELFF
j_gene: TRBJ1-2; d_gene: -; abundance: -; v_gene: TRBV12-3/TRBV12-4; CDR3nt: TGTGCCAGCAGTTTATTACAGTCATATGGCTACACCTTC; CDR3aa: CASSLLQSYGYTF
j_gene: TRBJ2-7; d_gene: TRBD2; abundance: -; v_gene: TRBV7-8; CDR3nt: TGTGCCAGCAGCTTAGCGGGAGGGCCCTACGAGCAGTACTTC; CDR3aa: CASSLAGGPYEQYF
j_gene: TRBJ2-1; d_gene: TRBD2; abundance: -; v_gene: TRBV19; CDR3nt: TGTGCCAGTCGAGGCGGGAGGGCCAGGGATGAGCAGTTCTTC; CDR3aa: CASRGGRARDEQFF
j_gene: TRBJ1-1; d_gene: -; abundance: -; v_gene: TRBV18; CDR3nt: TGTGCCAGCTCACCGATACGGCAGCAACTAAATTTGAACACTGAAGCTTTCTTT; CDR3aa: CASSPIRQQLNLNTEAFF
j_gene: TRBJ1-6; d_gene: -; abundance: -; v_gene: TRBV11-1; CDR3nt: TGTGCCAGCAGCGTACAGGGATTTTCACCCCTCCACTTT; CDR3aa: CASSVQGFSPLHF
j_gene: TRBJ1-2; d_gene: TRBD1; abundance: -; v_gene: TRBV29-1; CDR3nt: TGCAGCGTTGACAGGGGGCCGCGAGGGACTAACTATGGCTACACCTTC; CDR3aa: CSVDRGPRGTNYGYTF
j_gene: TRBJ1-5; d_gene: -; abundance: -; v_gene: TRBV24-1; CDR3nt: TGTGCCACCAGTGACAGATTCAATCAGCCCCAGCATTTT; CDR3aa: CATSDRFNQPQHF
j_gene: TRBJ1-2; d_gene: -; abundance: -; v_gene: TRBV12-3/TRBV12-4; CDR3nt: TGTGCCAGCACGAGGAATCTTTATGGCTACACCTTC; CDR3aa: CASTRNLYGYTF
j_gene: TRBJ2-1; d_gene: -; abundance: -; v_gene: TRBV9; CDR3nt: TGTGCCAGCAGCGCGATGGTCGGGTCTAAGAGGGATGAGCAGTTCTTC; CDR3aa: CASSAMVGSKRDEQFF
j_gene: TRBJ2-1; d_gene: TRBD2; abundance: -; v_gene: TRBV11-3; CDR3nt: TGTGCCAGCAGCTCCCCTCGTCAGCGGGAGGTCTTATGGGATGAGCAGTTCTTC; CDR3aa: CASSSPRQREVLWDEQFF
j_gene: TRBJ1-5; d_gene: -; abundance: -; v_gene: TRBV18; CDR3nt: TGTGCCAGCTCCCCCTTCGGGGGGGGATCCAGTCAGCCCCAGCATTTT; CDR3aa: CASSPFGGGSSQPQHF
j_gene: TRBJ1-6; d_gene: TRBD1; abundance: -; v_gene: TRBV19; CDR3nt: TGTGCCAGTACCCCGGACAGGGGCTCTTCACCCCTCCACTTT; CDR3aa: CASTPDRGSSPLHF
j_gene: TRBJ2-7; d_gene: -; abundance: -; v_gene: TRBV29-1; CDR3nt: TGCAGCGTAGTACAGGGTGACTCTACCTACGAGCAGTACTTC; CDR3aa: CSVVQGDSTYEQYF
j_gene: TRBJ1-3; d_gene: TRBD1; abundance: -; v_gene: TRBV2; CDR3nt: TGTGCCAGCACCCGGGACAGGTCCCCCTCTGGAAACACCATATATTTT; CDR3aa: CASTRDRSPSGNTIYF
j_gene: TRBJ2-7; d_gene: TRBD1; abundance: once; v_gene: TRBV7-2; CDR3nt: TGTGCCAGCACCAGATCCACTTCCGGGACAGGAGCCTACGAGCAGTACTTC; CDR3aa: CASTRSTSGTGAYEQYF
j_gene: TRBJ2-7; d_gene: TRBD1; abundance: -; v_gene: TRBV10-3; CDR3nt: TGTGCCATCAGTGGGGGGACAGGGACCTACGAGCAGTACTTC; CDR3aa: CAISGGTGTYEQYF
j_gene: TRBJ1-6; d_gene: -; abundance: -; v_gene: TRBV10-3; CDR3nt: TGTGCCATCAGTGACAATCAGGGATATTCACCCCTCCACTTT; CDR3aa: CAISDNQGYSPLHF
j_gene: TRBJ1-6; d_gene: -; abundance: once; v_gene: TRBV11-2; CDR3nt: TGTGCCAGCAGCCGAGGGTTGGGGGCGCGTAATTCACCCCTCCACTTT; CDR3aa: CASSRGLGARNSPLHF
j_gene: TRBJ1-2; d_gene: -; abundance: -; v_gene: TRBV5-4; CDR3nt: TGTGCCAGCAGCTTCCCTACTCAGGGGAACTATGGCTACACCTTC; CDR3aa: CASSFPTQGNYGYTF
j_gene: TRBJ2-1; d_gene: -; abundance: once; v_gene: TRBV6-5; CDR3nt: TGTGCCAGCACCTTCCCGGACTACCAGGATGAGCAGTTCTTC; CDR3aa: CASTFPDYQDEQFF
j_gene: TRBJ1-6; d_gene: -; abundance: -; v_gene: TRBV5-4; CDR3nt: TGTGCCAGCAGCTTGGCGGACACCCATAATTCACCCCTCCACTTT; CDR3aa: CASSLADTHNSPLHF
j_gene: TRBJ2-1; d_gene: TRBD1; abundance: -; v_gene: TRBV4-1; CDR3nt: TGCGCCAGCAGCCAAAAGGGGGCTGGTCGGTACAATGAGCAGTTCTTC; CDR3aa: CASSQKGAGRYNEQFF
j_gene: TRBJ2-4; d_gene: TRBD1; abundance: -; v_gene: TRBV6-1; CDR3nt: TGTGCCAGCAGTGAACAGAGGGGGACAGCGAAAAACATTCAGTACTTC; CDR3aa: CASSEQRGTAKNIQYF
j_gene: TRBJ1-2; d_gene: TRBD1; abundance: once; v_gene: TRBV5-1; CDR3nt: TGCGCCAGCAGCCCACCCCTGACAGGGGACTATGGCTACACCTTC; CDR3aa: CASSPPLTGDYGYTF
j_gene: TRBJ1-4; d_gene: TRBD1; abundance: once; v_gene: TRBV5-5; CDR3nt: TGTGCCAGCAGCTTGGGAGGGGGCAAAGAAAAACTGTTTTTT; CDR3aa: CASSLGGGKEKLFF
j_gene: TRBJ1-4; d_gene: -; abundance: -; v_gene: TRBV2; CDR3nt: TGTGCCAGCAGTGAGAGAAAGGAGGTTAGAGAAAAACTGTTTTTT; CDR3aa: CASSERKEVREKLFF
j_gene: TRBJ1-4; d_gene: -; abundance: -; v_gene: TRBV11-2; CDR3nt: TGTGCCAGCAGCTCGGGACAAGTTTGGGGTGAAAAACTGTTTTTT; CDR3aa: CASSSGQVWGEKLFF